Shown below are 13 T cell receptor beta chains from a single sample sequenced in a study of blood T cell repertoires in COVID-19. Data came from immunoSEQ multiplex PCR; TCRdb stores just in-frame clones and leaves some out. The repertoire consists of 150,000 to 200,000 clones, with 80% to 85% occurring once and the leading ten covering roughly 3%. The specimen sequenced was peripheral blood. The receptors stem from a human donor with acute or convalescent COVID-19. The donor label of this sample is uncertain.

This clone was recorded once. This chain links TRBV11-1 with TRBJ2-7, with a tentative D call TRBD1 (5 bases). Germline V lookup: CDR1 SGHAT, CDR2 FQDESV (reference sequence). There are 16 residues in the CDR3. Trimming left V 1 base short and J 2 bases short, with 15 bases between. The CDR3 is CASSLDSGQGTYEQYF. The CDR3 nucleotides are TGTGCCAGCAGCTTAGATTCAGGACAAGGGACCTACGAGCAGTACTTC.

The chain has TRBV5-6 and TRBJ1-3, with D perhaps matching TRBD1 (6 bases). There are 17 residues in the CDR3. V was pared by 5 bases and J by 0 bases, with 18 bases between. Germline V gives CDR1 SGHDT, CDR2 YYEEEE. The CDR3 is CASSKWTAQPSGNTIYF. As DNA, the CDR3 is TGTGCCAGCAGTAAATGGACAGCTCAACCCTCTGGAAACACCATATATTTT. Looking up the rest from reference TRBV5-6 and TRBJ1-3 gives the full variable domain: DAGVTQSPTHLIKTRGQQVTLRCSPKSGHDTVSWYQQALGQGPQFIFQYYEEEERQRGNFPDRFSGHQFPNYSSELNVNALLLGDSALYLCASSKWTAQPSGNTIYFGEGSWLTVV.

The gene calls are TRBV2 and TRBJ1-3; perhaps TRBD1 as D (6 bases). This CDR3 spans 16 amino acids. Germline assignment: CDR1 SNHLY and CDR2 FYNNEI. Trimming took 4 bases from V and 2 from J, leaving 15 bases between them. For the CDR3, the DNA is TGTGCCAGCAGTGGGGGGGGCAGGCTCCCTGGAAACACCATATATTTT. Its translation is CASSGGGRLPGNTIYF.

This clone has only one observation. The rearrangement joins TRBV28 to TRBJ2-7; 9 nucleotides line up with TRBD2. V lost 10 bases to trimming and J lost 10 bases; unmatched junction nucleotides: 14. Germline CDR1 is MDHEN and CDR2 is SYDVKM. The CDR3 is 13 amino acids. The CDR3 is CATNDRASGKQYF. The CDR3 DNA sequence: TGTGCCACCAACGACCGGGCTAGCGGGAAACAGTACTTC.

The rearrangement joins TRBV9 to TRBJ1-1; D remains unclear. V shed 4 bases and J shed 1 base, with 8 bases lying between them. Looked up from germline, CDR1 is SGDLS and CDR2 is YYNGEE. This CDR3 is 13 amino acids long. DNA of the CDR3: TGTGCCAGCAGCCCCCGACAGAACACTGAAGCTTTCTTT. Amino acid sequence: CASSPRQNTEAFF.

The chain employs TRBV19 and TRBJ2-5; D is ambiguous. CDR3 length equals 14 residues. Trimming took 5 bases from V and 2 from J, leaving 12 bases between them. The germline CDR1 and CDR2 sequences are LNHDA and SQIVND (reference sequence). Here the CDR3 reads CASSPQHLQETQYF. The DNA for the CDR3 is TGTGCCAGTAGTCCTCAACACCTTCAAGAGACCCAGTACTTC.

The chain employs TRBV18 and TRBJ2-1; 9 bases fit TRBD1. The CDR3 sequence is 14 residues long. Germline V CDR1 and CDR2: KGHSH, LQKENI. Germline trimming cut 3 bases from V and 6 bases from J; bases unmatched to any gene: 3. This CDR3 reads CASSPQDRGNEQFF. DNA of the CDR3: TGTGCCAGCTCACCGCAGGACAGGGGCAATGAGCAGTTCTTC.

This clone was seen a single time. CDR3 in amino acids: CASSTTRRQGLNGYTF. The CDR3 DNA is TGTGCCAGCAGTACCACCCGGCGGCAGGGCTTGAATGGCTACACCTTC. The chain recombines TRBV9 with TRBJ1-2; maybe TRBD1 (5 bases). From germline, CDR1 is SGDLS and CDR2 YYNGEE. V was trimmed by 5 bases and J by 6 bases, leaving 23 bases between them. This CDR3 has 16 residues. The entire variable domain, with the rest obtained from reference TRBV9 and TRBJ1-2, is as follows: DSGVTQTPKHLITATGQRVTLRCSPRSGDLSVYWYQQSLDQGLQFLIQYYNGEERAKGNILERFSAQQFPDLHSELNLSSLELGDSALYFCASSTTRRQGLNGYTFGSGTRLTVV.

The chain joins TRBV27 to TRBJ1-5, with D uncertain. The CDR3 has 13 amino acids. CDR1 MNHEY and CDR2 SMNVEV come from the germline V gene (reference sequence). Trimming removed 5 bases from V and 4 bases from J, with 9 bases in between. The CDR3 DNA follows: TGTGCCAGCAGTCGGGTTTTTAATCAGCCCCAGCATTTT. It translates to CASSRVFNQPQHF.

The rearrangement links TRBV3-1 (or the pseudogene TRBV3-2) to TRBJ1-2; D not certain. The CDR3 consists of 13 residues. Germline V lookup: CDR1 LGHDT, CDR2 YNNKEL (reference sequence). V was trimmed by 1 base and J by 8 bases, leaving 11 bases between them. The CDR3 region has the DNA TGTGCCAGCAGCCAAGGGAGCGCGGGAGGCTACACCTTC. Protein product: CASSQGSAGGYTF.

The V and J genes are TRBV9 and TRBJ1-4; TRBD1 aligns across 8 bases. J lost 2 bases, V lost 3 bases, and 0 bases had no gene match. Germline CDR1 and CDR2: SGDLS and YYNGEE. The CDR3 has 14 residues. DNA for the CDR3: TGTGCCAGCAGCGGGACAGGGACTAATGAAAAACTGTTTTTT. Translated, it gives CASSGTGTNEKLFF.

The chain uses TRBV7-2 and TRBJ1-2, with 8 bases that match TRBD1. Trimming removed 5 bases from V and 3 bases from J; junction bases left unmatched: 8. Germline V gives CDR1 SGHTA, CDR2 FQGNSA. The CDR3 extends over 15 amino acids. In DNA form, the CDR3 reads TGTGCCAGCAGCCAGAGGACAGGGATTGACTATGGCTACACCTTC. Protein sequence: CASSQRTGIDYGYTF. The complete variable domain, with remaining parts taken from reference TRBV7-2 and TRBJ1-2, reads GAGVSQSPSNKVTEKGKDVELRCDPISGHTALYWYRQSLGQGLEFLIYFQGNSAPDKSGLPSDRFSAERTGGSVSTLTIQRTQQEDSAVYLCASSQRTGIDYGYTFGSGTRLTVV.

This chain joins TRBV7-2 and TRBJ2-7, with D unclear. Trimming left V 8 bases short and J 0 bases short, with 11 bases between. The CDR3 is 13 residues long. Germline V lookup: CDR1 SGHTA, CDR2 FQGNSA. The CDR3 region is CASRLPSSYEQYF. The CDR3 region has the DNA TGTGCCAGCCGACTTCCGAGCTCCTACGAGCAGTACTTC.